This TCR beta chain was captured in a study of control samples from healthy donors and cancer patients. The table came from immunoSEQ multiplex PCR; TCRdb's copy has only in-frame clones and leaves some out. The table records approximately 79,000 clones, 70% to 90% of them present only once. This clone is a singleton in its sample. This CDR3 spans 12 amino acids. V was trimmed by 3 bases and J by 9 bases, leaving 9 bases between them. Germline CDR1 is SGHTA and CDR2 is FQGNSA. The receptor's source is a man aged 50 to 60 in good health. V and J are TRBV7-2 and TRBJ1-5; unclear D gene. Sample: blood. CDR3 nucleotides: TGTGCCAGCAGCTTGGCTACGAGGCCCCAGCATTTT. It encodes CASSLATRPQHF.